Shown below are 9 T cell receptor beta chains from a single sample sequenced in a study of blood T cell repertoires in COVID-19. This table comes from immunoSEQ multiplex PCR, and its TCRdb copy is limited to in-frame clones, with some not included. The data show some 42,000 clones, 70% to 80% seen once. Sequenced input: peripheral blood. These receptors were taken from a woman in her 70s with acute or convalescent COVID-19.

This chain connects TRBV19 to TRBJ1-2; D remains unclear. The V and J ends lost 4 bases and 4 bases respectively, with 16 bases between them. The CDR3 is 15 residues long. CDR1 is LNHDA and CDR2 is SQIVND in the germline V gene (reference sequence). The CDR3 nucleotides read TGTGCCAGTAGTACCACCGGGAAGGGTAGCTATGGCTACACCTTC. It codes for CASSTTGKGSYGYTF.

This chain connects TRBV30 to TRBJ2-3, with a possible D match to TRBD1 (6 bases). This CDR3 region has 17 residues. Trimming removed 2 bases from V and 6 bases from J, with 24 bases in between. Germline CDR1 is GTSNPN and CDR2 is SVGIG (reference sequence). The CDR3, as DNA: TGTGCCTGGAGTCCCAGGGGTGCGGTCAGGGGATGGGATACGCAGTATTTT. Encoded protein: CAWSPRGAVRGWDTQYF.

CDR3 residues: CASSSRTGAYEQYF. The CDR3 DNA reads TGTGCCAGCAGTTCCCGGACAGGAGCCTACGAGCAGTACTTC. The chain employs TRBV6-6 and TRBJ2-7; 7 positions agree with TRBD1. Germline V CDR1 and CDR2: MNHNY, SVGAGI (reference sequence). V trimming: 4 bases; J trimming: 2 bases; junction bases outside the gene matches: 5. The CDR3 length is 14 residues.

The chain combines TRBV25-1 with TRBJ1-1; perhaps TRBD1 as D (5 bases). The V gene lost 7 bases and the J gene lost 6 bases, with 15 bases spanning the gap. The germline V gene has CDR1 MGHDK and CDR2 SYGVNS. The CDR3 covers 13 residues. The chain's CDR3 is CASIGHVLAEAFF. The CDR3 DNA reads TGTGCCAGCATTGGACATGTTCTGGCTGAAGCTTTCTTT. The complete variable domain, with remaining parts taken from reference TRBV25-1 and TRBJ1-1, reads EADIYQTPRYLVIGTGKKITLECSQTMGHDKMYWYQQDPGMELHLIHYSYGVNSTEKGDLSSESTVSRIRTEHFPLTLESARPSHTSQYLCASIGHVLAEAFFGQGTRLTVV.

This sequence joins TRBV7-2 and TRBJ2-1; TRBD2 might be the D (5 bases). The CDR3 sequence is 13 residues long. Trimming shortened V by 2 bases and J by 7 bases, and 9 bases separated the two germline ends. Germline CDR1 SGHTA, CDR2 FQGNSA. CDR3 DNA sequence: TGTGCCAGCAGCTTATTACGCGGGAATGAGCAGTTCTTC. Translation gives CASSLLRGNEQFF.

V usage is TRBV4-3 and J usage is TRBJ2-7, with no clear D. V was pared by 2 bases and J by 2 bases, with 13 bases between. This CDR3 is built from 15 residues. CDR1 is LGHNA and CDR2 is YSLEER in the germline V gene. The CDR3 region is CASSQQTAGTYEQYF. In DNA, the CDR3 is TGCGCCAGCAGCCAACAAACGGCAGGTACCTACGAGCAGTACTTC.

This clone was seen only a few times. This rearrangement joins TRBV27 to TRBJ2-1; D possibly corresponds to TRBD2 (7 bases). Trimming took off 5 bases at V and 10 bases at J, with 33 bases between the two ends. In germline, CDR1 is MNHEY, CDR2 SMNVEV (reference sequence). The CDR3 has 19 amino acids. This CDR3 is CASSAIVPAGAFLFYEQFF. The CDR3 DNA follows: TGTGCCAGCAGTGCAATAGTACCCGCGGGGGCCTTTTTATTTTACGAGCAGTTCTTC.

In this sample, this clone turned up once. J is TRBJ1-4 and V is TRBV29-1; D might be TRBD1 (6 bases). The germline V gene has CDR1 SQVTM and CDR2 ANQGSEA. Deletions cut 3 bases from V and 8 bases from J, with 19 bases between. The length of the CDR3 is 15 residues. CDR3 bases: TGCAGCGTTGACCGGGGTGGCAGGGGAGGGGAAAAACTGTTTTTT. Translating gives CSVDRGGRGGEKLFF.

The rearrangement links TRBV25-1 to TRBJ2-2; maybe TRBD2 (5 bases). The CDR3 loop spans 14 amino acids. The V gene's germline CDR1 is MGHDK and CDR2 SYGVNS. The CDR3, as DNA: TGTGGCCGTAAGCGGCCTAAGAACACCGGGGAGCTGTTTTTT. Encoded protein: CGRKRPKNTGELFF.